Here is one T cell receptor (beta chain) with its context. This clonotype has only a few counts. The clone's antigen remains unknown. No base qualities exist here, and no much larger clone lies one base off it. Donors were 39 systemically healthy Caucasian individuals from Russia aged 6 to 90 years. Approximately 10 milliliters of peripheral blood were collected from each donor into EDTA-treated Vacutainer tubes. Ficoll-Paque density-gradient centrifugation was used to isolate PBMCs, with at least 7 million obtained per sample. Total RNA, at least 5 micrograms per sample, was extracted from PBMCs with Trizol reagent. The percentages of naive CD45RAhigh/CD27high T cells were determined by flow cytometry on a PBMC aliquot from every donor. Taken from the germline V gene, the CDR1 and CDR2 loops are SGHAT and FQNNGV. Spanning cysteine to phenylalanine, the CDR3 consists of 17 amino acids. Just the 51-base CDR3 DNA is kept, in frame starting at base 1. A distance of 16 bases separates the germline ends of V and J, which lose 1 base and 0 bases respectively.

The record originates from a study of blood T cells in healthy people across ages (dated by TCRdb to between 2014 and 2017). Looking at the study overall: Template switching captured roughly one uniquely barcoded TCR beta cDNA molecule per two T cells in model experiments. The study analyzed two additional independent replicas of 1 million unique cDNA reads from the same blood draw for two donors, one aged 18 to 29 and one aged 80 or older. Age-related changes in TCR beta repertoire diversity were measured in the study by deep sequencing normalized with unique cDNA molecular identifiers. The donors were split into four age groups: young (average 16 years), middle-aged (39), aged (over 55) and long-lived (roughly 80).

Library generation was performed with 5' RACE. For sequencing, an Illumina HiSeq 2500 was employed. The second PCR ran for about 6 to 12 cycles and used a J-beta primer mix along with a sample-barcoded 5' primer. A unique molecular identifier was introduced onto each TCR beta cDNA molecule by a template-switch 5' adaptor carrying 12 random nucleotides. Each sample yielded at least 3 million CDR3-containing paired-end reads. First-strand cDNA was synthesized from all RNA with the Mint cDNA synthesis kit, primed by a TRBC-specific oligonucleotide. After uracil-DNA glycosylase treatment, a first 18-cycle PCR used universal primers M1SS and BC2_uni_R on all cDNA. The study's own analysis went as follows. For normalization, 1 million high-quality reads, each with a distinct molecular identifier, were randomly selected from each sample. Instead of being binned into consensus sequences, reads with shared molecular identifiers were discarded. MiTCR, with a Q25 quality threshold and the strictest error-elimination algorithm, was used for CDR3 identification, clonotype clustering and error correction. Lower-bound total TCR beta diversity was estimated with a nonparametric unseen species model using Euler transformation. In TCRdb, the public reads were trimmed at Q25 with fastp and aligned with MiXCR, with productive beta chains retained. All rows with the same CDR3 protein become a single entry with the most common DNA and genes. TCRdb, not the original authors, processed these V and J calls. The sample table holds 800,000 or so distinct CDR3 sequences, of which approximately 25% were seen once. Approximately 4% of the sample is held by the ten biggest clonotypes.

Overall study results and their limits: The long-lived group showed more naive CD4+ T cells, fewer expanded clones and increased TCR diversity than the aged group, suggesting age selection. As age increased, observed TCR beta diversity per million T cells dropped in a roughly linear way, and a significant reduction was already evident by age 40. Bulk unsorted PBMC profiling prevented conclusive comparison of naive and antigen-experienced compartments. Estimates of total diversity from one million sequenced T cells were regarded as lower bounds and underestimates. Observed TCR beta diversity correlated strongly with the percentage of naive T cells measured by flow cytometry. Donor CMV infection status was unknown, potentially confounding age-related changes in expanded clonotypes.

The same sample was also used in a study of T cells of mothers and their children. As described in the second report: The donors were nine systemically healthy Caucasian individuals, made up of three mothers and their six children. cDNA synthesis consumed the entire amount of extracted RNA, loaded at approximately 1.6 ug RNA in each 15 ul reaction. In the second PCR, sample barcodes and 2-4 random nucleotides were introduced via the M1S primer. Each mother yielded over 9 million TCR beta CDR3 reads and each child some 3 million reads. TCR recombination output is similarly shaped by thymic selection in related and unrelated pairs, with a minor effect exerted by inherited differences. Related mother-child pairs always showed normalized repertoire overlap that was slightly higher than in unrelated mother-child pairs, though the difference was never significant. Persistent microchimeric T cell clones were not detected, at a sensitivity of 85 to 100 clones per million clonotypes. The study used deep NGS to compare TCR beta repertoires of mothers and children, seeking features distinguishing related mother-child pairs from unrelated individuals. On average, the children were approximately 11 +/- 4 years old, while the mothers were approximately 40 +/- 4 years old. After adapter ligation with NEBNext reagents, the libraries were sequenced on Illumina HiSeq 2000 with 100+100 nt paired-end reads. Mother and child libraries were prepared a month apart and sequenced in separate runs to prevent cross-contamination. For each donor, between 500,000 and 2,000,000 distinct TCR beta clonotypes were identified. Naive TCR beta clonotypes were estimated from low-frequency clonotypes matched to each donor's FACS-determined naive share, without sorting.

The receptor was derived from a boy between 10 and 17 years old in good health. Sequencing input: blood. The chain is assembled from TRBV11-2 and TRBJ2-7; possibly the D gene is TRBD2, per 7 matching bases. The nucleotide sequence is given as TGTGCCAGCAGCTTAGCTCGGGGGGCCCGATACTCCTACGAGCAGTACTTC. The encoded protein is CASSLARGARYSYEQYF.